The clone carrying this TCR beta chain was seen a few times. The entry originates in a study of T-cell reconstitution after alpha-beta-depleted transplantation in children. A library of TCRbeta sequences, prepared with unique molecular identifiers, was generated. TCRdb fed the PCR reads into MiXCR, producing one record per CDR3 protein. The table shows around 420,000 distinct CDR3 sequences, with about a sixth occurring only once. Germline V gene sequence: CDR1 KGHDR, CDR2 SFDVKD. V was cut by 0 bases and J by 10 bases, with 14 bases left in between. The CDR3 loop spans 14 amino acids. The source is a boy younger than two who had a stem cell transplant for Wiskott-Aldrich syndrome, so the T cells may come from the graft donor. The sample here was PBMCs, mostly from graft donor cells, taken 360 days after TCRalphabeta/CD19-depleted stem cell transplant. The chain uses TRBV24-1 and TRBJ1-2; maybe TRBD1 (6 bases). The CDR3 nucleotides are TGTGCCACCAGTGATTTGCCCTTCGGACAGCCCTACACCTTC. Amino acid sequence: CATSDLPFGQPYTF.